This T cell receptor beta chain came from a study of cytomegalovirus exposure and HLA in healthy donors. PCR primers comprised 60 Vbeta and 13 Jbeta primers. Method: immunoSEQ multiplex PCR; TCRdb's copy keeps in-frame clones and lacks some. The data hold about 210,000 clones, with nearly 80% observed a single time. V lost 1 base and J 7 bases, leaving 14 bases between the germline ends. Germline CDR1 MGHRA, CDR2 YSYEKL. CDR3 length equals 14 residues. V gene TRBV4-1 combines with J gene TRBJ2-7; D possibly corresponds to TRBD2 (5 bases). Sequencing used PBMCs. This receptor was identified in a male donor in good health and CMV-seronegative. CDR3 nucleotides: TGCGCCAGCAGCCAAGTACTTGCACGGGGTGAGCAGTACTTC. Its translation is CASSQVLARGEQYF.